The present entry profiles one T cell receptor beta chain with its context. No antigen is known for it. The CDR3 carries no conserved terminal phenylalanine or tryptophan, so it likely arises from a read error. These data are taken from a study of T cell repertoires in cytomegalovirus infection. Study context: Indicated by public TCR beta signatures were CMV infection and matching HLA type. General study results and limits: Cumulative public TCR beta family frequency identified carriers of CMV plus the relevant HLA. HLA-C-restricted, CMV-specific TCR beta clonotypes were dominant ex vivo.

TCRdb reprocessed the reads via MiXCR and lists one record per CDR3 protein. This sample has 500,000 or so distinct CDR3 sequences; more than 15% occur once, and the top ten carry 20% to 30%. V was clipped by 2 bases and J by 4 bases; unmatched bases: 4. The CDR3 contains 14 residues. The material sequenced was CD8+ T cells from PBMCs. The rearrangement uses TRBV12-3 or TRBV12-4 and TRBJ2-7; 8 nucleotides match TRBD2. The clonotype originates from a human donor in good health (CMV status not recorded). Some clones in this sample may be carry-over from other donors' samples. In DNA form, the CDR3 reads TGTGCCAGCAGTTTAAGGGTAGCGGGGTACGAGCAGTACTTA. It specifies CASSLRVAGYEQYL.